A single sample gave rise to the 27 T cell receptor beta chains below, sequenced in a study of blood T cell repertoires in COVID-19. Generated by immunoSEQ multiplex PCR, the TCRdb table keeps only in-frame clones and is missing some. The repertoire holds 200,000 to 300,000 clones, with 85% as singletons. The sequencing sample was made of peripheral blood. These receptors were collected from a man aged 45-60 years with COVID-19, enrolled during active disease.

CDR3 DNA sequence: TGTGCCAGCAGTCGAAGGACAGCCAGACAAGAGACCCAGTACTTC. Protein: CASSRRTARQETQYF. The chain recombines TRBV6-5 with TRBJ2-5, with D possibly matching TRBD1 (6 bases). The V gene's germline CDR1 is MNHEY and CDR2 SVGAGI. This CDR3 region has 15 residues. Trimming left V 5 bases short and J 2 bases short, with 15 bases between.

The genes are TRBV25-1 and TRBJ1-5, with D uncertain. Trimming cost V 3 bases and J 0 bases, with 9 bases left between them. CDR1 MGHDK and CDR2 SYGVNS come from the germline V gene. The CDR3 totals 15 residues. The DNA for the CDR3 is TGTGCCAGCAGTGATCTCGCAGATAGCAATCAGCCCCAGCATTTT. Protein: CASSDLADSNQPQHF.

This rearrangement joins TRBV9 to TRBJ2-1; TRBD2 agrees at 14 bases. The J segment lost 9 bases and the V segment lost 5 bases, leaving 1 base of the junction unmatched. CDR3 length: 13 residues. Germline-derived CDR1 and CDR2 are SGDLS and YYNGEE. CDR3 in DNA: TGTGCCAGCAGGGGACTAGCGGGGGTTGAGCAGTTCTTC. This gives the protein CASRGLAGVEQFF.

The chain carries TRBV19 and TRBJ1-6, with 12 positions matching TRBD1. J was trimmed by 10 bases and V by 3 bases; bases with no gene match: 4. Germline V gene data show CDR1 as LNHDA and CDR2 as SQIVND (reference sequence). CDR3 length: 15 amino acids. The chain's CDR3 is CASSMGDRGQSPLHF. The CDR3 DNA sequence: TGTGCCAGTAGTATGGGGGACAGGGGGCAGTCACCCCTCCACTTT.

The rearrangement joins TRBV15 to TRBJ2-2; the D is unclear. Germline V gene lookup returns CDR1 LNHNV and CDR2 YYDKDF (reference sequence). V lost 9 bases, J lost 0 bases, and 11 bases lay in between. The CDR3 totals 14 residues. This chain's CDR3 is CATLETSNTGELFF. The CDR3 DNA reads TGTGCCACACTGGAGACTTCGAACACCGGGGAGCTGTTTTTT.

The chain employs TRBV3-1 (or the pseudogene TRBV3-2) and TRBJ1-2, with a weak D call TRBD1 (6 bases). The V gene's germline CDR1 is LGHDT and CDR2 YNNKEL (reference sequence). The CDR3 sequence is 14 residues long. With 7 bases removed from V and 8 bases from J, the gap between germline ends came to 20 bases. This chain's CDR3 is CASTPGGANEGYTF. The CDR3 nucleotides read TGTGCCAGCACCCCGGGGGGGGCTAACGAGGGCTACACCTTC.

The chain is built from TRBV5-1 and TRBJ2-7; 7 bases align to TRBD1. CDR1 is SGHRS, CDR2 YFSETQ, per germline. Losses at the gene ends were 4 bases for V and 4 bases for J; bases not matched to a gene: 5. CDR3 size: 13 residues. DNA for the CDR3: TGCGCCAGCAGCCCAGGGGGTTCTTACGAGCAGTACTTC. Translation: CASSPGGSYEQYF.

CDR3 region: CASSLRQGSIETQYF. The CDR3 nucleotides are TGTGCCAGCAGCCTCCGACAGGGGAGTATTGAGACCCAGTACTTC. The rearrangement uses TRBV7-2 and TRBJ2-5; 8 positions agree with TRBD1. The CDR3 runs to 15 residues. Germline V CDR1 and CDR2: SGHTA, FQGNSA. The junction had 10 bases not matched to a gene; V was cut back by 5 bases and J by 5 bases.

Remarks on this clone: The same CDR3 is also encoded by other DNA sequences in this sample. The chain recombines TRBV9 with TRBJ2-7, with 8 bases fitting TRBD2. This CDR3 region has 14 residues. Germline values: CDR1 SGDLS, CDR2 YYNGEE. V dropped 3 bases and J dropped 3; count of bases not matched to a gene: 5. The CDR3 reads CASSALGTSYEQYF. The CDR3 nucleotides read TGTGCCAGCAGCGCACTCGGGACTAGCTACGAGCAGTACTTC. The full variable domain, rest sourced from reference TRBV9 and TRBJ2-7, is DSGVTQTPKHLITATGQRVTLRCSPRSGDLSVYWYQQSLDQGLQFLIQYYNGEERAKGNILERFSAQQFPDLHSELNLSSLELGDSALYFCASSALGTSYEQYFGPGTRLTVT.

This rearrangement joins TRBV9 to TRBJ2-1, with D possibly matching TRBD2 (7 bases). This CDR3 has 17 amino acids. The germline V gene encodes CDR1 SGDLS and CDR2 YYNGEE. With 3 bases removed from V and 0 bases from J, the gap between germline ends came to 16 bases. This CDR3 reads CASSAYGGASSYNEQFF. DNA of the CDR3: TGTGCCAGCAGCGCCTATGGGGGGGCAAGCTCCTACAATGAGCAGTTCTTC. Supplemented by reference TRBV9 and TRBJ2-1, the full variable domain reads DSGVTQTPKHLITATGQRVTLRCSPRSGDLSVYWYQQSLDQGLQFLIQYYNGEERAKGNILERFSAQQFPDLHSELNLSSLELGDSALYFCASSAYGGASSYNEQFFGPGTRLTVL.

V gene TRBV25-1 combines with J gene TRBJ2-2; D unresolved. CDR1 MGHDK and CDR2 SYGVNS come from the germline V gene. V lost 6 bases to trimming and J lost 2 bases, with 4 bases between them. The CDR3 consists of 12 residues. The DNA for the CDR3 is TGTGCCAGCAGGCTAAACACCGGGGAGCTGTTTTTT. Protein: CASRLNTGELFF.

The V call is TRBV15, the J call TRBJ2-3; TRBD1 matches at 7 bases. J was trimmed by 5 bases and V by 3 bases; bases with no gene match: 5. The CDR3 length is 14 residues. Germline V gene sequence: CDR1 LNHNV, CDR2 YYDKDF (reference sequence). This CDR3 reads CATSRTGRLDTQYF. In DNA, the CDR3 is TGTGCCACCAGCAGGACAGGGCGTTTAGATACGCAGTATTTT.

The CDR3 sequence: CASSFRRDQRETQYF. CDR3 in DNA: TGTGCCAGCAGCTTCCGCCGGGATCAACGAGAGACCCAGTACTTC. The rearrangement links TRBV5-8 to TRBJ2-5; maybe TRBD2 (5 bases). The CDR3 is made up of 15 amino acids. Germline CDR1 is SGHTS and CDR2 is YDEGEE. V lost 2 bases and J 4 bases, leaving 15 bases between the germline ends.

The chain carries TRBV18 and TRBJ2-2; 7 bases fit TRBD2. Germline-derived CDR1 and CDR2 are KGHSH and LQKENI. This CDR3 is built from 16 residues. The V segment lost 3 bases and the J segment 4 bases; nucleotides outside the gene matches: 8. Written as DNA, the CDR3 is TGTGCCAGCTCACCGCAAAGACTAGCATCCACCGGGGAGCTGTTTTTT. The encoded protein is CASSPQRLASTGELFF.

The rearrangement uses TRBV25-1 and TRBJ1-3; 7 bases fit TRBD1. This CDR3 has 15 residues. Germline trimming cut 6 bases from V and 2 bases from J; bases unmatched to any gene: 7. In germline, CDR1 is MGHDK, CDR2 SYGVNS. The CDR3 loop reads CASRPTGVAGNTIYF. The DNA for the CDR3 is TGTGCCAGCAGGCCTACAGGGGTGGCTGGAAACACCATATATTTT.

The genes are TRBV9 and TRBJ2-1, with 14 bases matching TRBD2. Germline loops: CDR1 SGDLS, CDR2 YYNGEE. The CDR3 is 16 residues long. V lost 3 bases to trimming and J lost 7 bases; unmatched junction nucleotides: 6. The CDR3 loop reads CASSAGTSGGTNEQFF. CDR3 nucleotide sequence: TGTGCCAGCAGCGCAGGGACTAGCGGGGGTACGAATGAGCAGTTCTTC.

The chain is built from TRBV4-2 and TRBJ2-2; D may be TRBD1 (6 bases). V lost 4 bases, J lost 1 base, and 10 bases lay in between. Germline CDR1 is LGHNA and CDR2 is YNFKEQ. The CDR3 is 15 amino acids. CDR3 nucleotides: TGTGCCAGCAGCCCCCGACAGGTGAACACCGGGGAGCTGTTTTTT. As protein: CASSPRQVNTGELFF.

The V gene is TRBV30, the J gene TRBJ2-5; D might be TRBD1 (6 bases). V gave up 0 bases and J gave up 1 base, with 12 bases separating them. The length of the CDR3 is 15 residues. From germline, CDR1 is GTSNPN and CDR2 SVGIG (reference sequence). The chain's CDR3 is CAWSVLNRVQETQYF. The CDR3 DNA reads TGTGCCTGGAGTGTACTGAACAGGGTCCAAGAGACCCAGTACTTC.

In nucleotides, the CDR3 is TGTGCCAGCAGTTACTCTATTCCGGGGGAAAATTCACCCCTCCACTTT. Its protein is CASSYSIPGENSPLHF. The V call is TRBV6-2 or TRBV6-3, the J call TRBJ1-6, with a possible D match to TRBD1 (5 bases). The CDR3 is 16 amino acids. Germline V gene data show CDR1 as MNHEY and CDR2 as SVGEGT. V dropped 0 bases and J dropped 7 bases, with 13 bases sitting between them.

This rearrangement joins TRBV9 to TRBJ2-1, with 12 nucleotides matching TRBD2. From germline, CDR1 is SGDLS and CDR2 YYNGEE. V dropped 4 bases and J dropped 10; count of bases not matched to a gene: 9. There are 15 residues in the CDR3. The CDR3 DNA is TGTGCCAGCAGCCCCTCTAGCGGGGGGGCTAGGGAGCAGTTCTTC. Amino acids: CASSPSSGGAREQFF.

V usage is TRBV4-1 and J usage is TRBJ1-1, with 7 bases that match TRBD1. Germline-derived CDR1 and CDR2 are MGHRA and YSYEKL. The junction had 15 bases not matched to a gene; V was cut back by 4 bases and J by 1 base. The CDR3 has 18 residues. The CDR3 nucleotides read TGCGCCAGCAGCCCCTCCCAATTGACAGGGTTGGGGAACACTGAAGCTTTCTTT. Protein sequence: CASSPSQLTGLGNTEAFF.

The chain carries TRBV30 and TRBJ1-3; D gene uncertain. The CDR3 is made up of 13 amino acids. V was shortened by 7 bases and J by 7 bases, with 17 bases between the two germline ends. Germline V CDR1 and CDR2: GTSNPN, SVGIG (reference sequence). CDR3 sequence: CASGRETGNTIYF. The DNA of the CDR3 is TGTGCCTCTGGTCGTGAAACCGGGAACACCATATATTTT.

The chain uses TRBV18 and TRBJ2-1; 11 nucleotides match TRBD1. Germline CDR1 and CDR2: KGHSH and LQKENI. V lost 1 base and J lost 3; bases outside the gene matches: 2. The CDR3 is 16 residues long. The CDR3, as DNA: TGTGCCAGCTCACCACGAGGGACAGGGGGCTACAATGAGCAGTTCTTC. It encodes CASSPRGTGGYNEQFF.

The chain recombines TRBV7-8 with TRBJ2-3; the match to TRBD2 covers 12 bases. With 4 bases clipped from V and 0 bases from J, the junction kept 5 bases outside the gene matches. The CDR3 contains 17 residues. Germline CDR1 SGHVS, CDR2 FQNEAQ. The CDR3 DNA sequence: TGTGCCAGCAGCTCGACTAGCGGGGGATATAGCACAGATACGCAGTATTTT. Protein product: CASSSTSGGYSTDTQYF.

This clone occurred once. The chain recombines TRBV10-3 with TRBJ2-3, with D maybe TRBD1 (6 bases). The germline V and J ends were trimmed by 0 bases and 6 bases, with 16 bases remaining between them. The CDR3 contains 16 residues. Germline V gene sequence: CDR1 ENHRY, CDR2 SYGVKD. DNA for the CDR3: TGTGCCATCAGTGAGTCGACGTTTGGGGGCGGTGATACGCAGTATTTT. Amino acid sequence: CAISESTFGGGDTQYF.

This clone was detected once. V usage is TRBV14 and J usage is TRBJ1-2; possible D gene TRBD1, 6 bases. This CDR3 comprises 18 residues. The V and J ends lost 1 base and 4 bases respectively, with 22 bases between them. CDR1 is SGHDN and CDR2 is FVKESK in the germline V gene. DNA of the CDR3: TGTGCCAGCAGCCAAGCTATACCCGACAGGCGCGGATTCTATGGCTACACCTTC. Protein product: CASSQAIPDRRGFYGYTF.

This chain uses TRBV18 with TRBJ1-2, with TRBD1 matching 8 bases. The V segment lost 3 bases and the J segment 8 bases; nucleotides outside the gene matches: 5. CDR3 length: 13 residues. Germline lookup yields CDR1 KGHSH and CDR2 LQKENI. The CDR3 sequence is CASSPSTGEGYTF. CDR3 nucleotides: TGTGCCAGCTCACCCTCGACAGGGGAGGGCTACACCTTC.